This T cell receptor beta chain was documented in a study of T-cell memory formation after mild COVID-19. Study findings and constraints: Whereas later expanders leaned CD4+, clones contracting day 15 to 85 showed a balanced CD4/CD8 makeup. Mainly in CM and EM were contracting CD4+ clones; CD8+ were in EMRA.

A few counts support this clonotype. What it binds is unknown. The V gene end was trimmed by 5 bases and the J gene end by 1 base; junction bases not matched to a gene: 13. The CDR3 runs to 18 residues. 5'RACE with constant-segment primers yielded barcoded, UMI-tagged TCR alpha and TCR beta cDNA libraries. TCRdb called the 5' RACE reads again in MiXCR, with one record for every CDR3 protein. The table shows about 470,000 distinct CDR3 sequences, with about 23% occurring only once. The genes are TRBV12-3 or TRBV12-4 and TRBJ2-1, with TRBD2 identical over 8 bases. Sequencing was performed on PBMCs or a T cell subset sorted from them (not recorded which). This clonotype was obtained from an adult woman who had mild COVID-19 (a few samples of this study predate the infection). Cell type and time point are not known. In DNA, the CDR3 is TGTGCCAGCAGTCCCACCCTAGGGGCGGGAGGTTCCTACAATGAGCAGTTCTTC. This encodes CASSPTLGAGGSYNEQFF.